This TCR beta chain is drawn from a study of identical twins. Study results and limitations: Shared out-of-frame alpha sequences (those common to twins) showed excess low generation probability. Out-of-frame beta chain sequences displayed weaker excess sharing between twins.

V lost 4 bases, J lost 0 bases, and 5 bases stayed unmatched. The CDR3 is made up of 15 amino acids. CDR1 SGHRS and CDR2 YFSETQ come from the germline V gene. Comment on this clonotype: Its antigen is still unknown.

Template switching added a universal primer site, and cDNA bore unique molecular identifiers. Each CDR3 protein is one row after TCRdb ran MiXCR on the 5' RACE reads. Altogether more than 250,000 distinct CDR3 sequences are present, approximately 8.5% being singletons, with the ten largest covering approximately 2.1%. Healthy Caucasian individuals made up all the donors. This sample also appeared in a second study, on yellow fever vaccine responses in identical twins.

This sequence originates from a woman aged 18-29 years in good health. The rearrangement uses TRBV5-1 and TRBJ2-3; TRBD1 matches at 7 bases. Sequenced sample: memory (CD45RO+) T cells sorted from blood. This CDR3 reads CASSPMTGSTDTQYF. The CDR3 DNA sequence: TGCGCCAGCAGCCCCATGACAGGGAGCACAGATACGCAGTATTTT. The complete variable domain, with remaining parts taken from reference TRBV5-1 and TRBJ2-3, reads KAGVTQTPRYLIKTRGQQVTLSCSPISGHRSVSWYQQTPGQGLQFLFEYFSETQRNKGNFPGRFSGRQFSNSRSEMNVSTLELGDSALYLCASSPMTGSTDTQYFGPGTRLTVL.